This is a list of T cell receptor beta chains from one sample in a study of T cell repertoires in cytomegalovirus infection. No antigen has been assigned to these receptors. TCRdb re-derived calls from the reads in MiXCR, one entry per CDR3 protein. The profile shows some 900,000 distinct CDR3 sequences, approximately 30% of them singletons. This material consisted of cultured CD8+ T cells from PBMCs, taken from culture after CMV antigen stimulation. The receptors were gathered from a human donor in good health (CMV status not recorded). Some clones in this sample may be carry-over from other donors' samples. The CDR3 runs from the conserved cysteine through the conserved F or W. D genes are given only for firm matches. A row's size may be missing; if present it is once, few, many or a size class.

CDR3aa: CASSQEIAGDYNEQFF
CDR3nt: TGTGCCAGCAGCCAAGAAATAGCGGGGGATTACAATGAGCAGTTCTTC
j_gene: TRBJ2-1
d_gene: TRBD2
v_gene: TRBV4-2
abundance: -

CDR3aa: CASSSGQGVNTQYF
CDR3nt: TGCGCCAGCAGCTCGGGACAGGGTGTCAATACGCAGTATTTT
j_gene: TRBJ2-3
d_gene: TRBD1
v_gene: TRBV5-1
abundance: -

CDR3aa: CASSSTGLSGNTIYF
CDR3nt: TGTGCCAGCAGTTCTACAGGACTCTCTGGAAACACCATATATTTT
j_gene: TRBJ1-3
d_gene: -
v_gene: TRBV27
abundance: few

CDR3aa: CASSYWGFDTEAFF
CDR3nt: TGTGCCAGCAGTTACTGGGGTTTCGACACTGAAGCTTTCTTT
j_gene: TRBJ1-1
d_gene: -
v_gene: TRBV6-2/TRBV6-3
abundance: -

CDR3aa: CASSRTAASTDTQYF
CDR3nt: TGTGCCAGCAGCAGGACAGCCGCTAGCACAGATACGCAGTATTTT
j_gene: TRBJ2-3
d_gene: -
v_gene: TRBV7-3
abundance: -

CDR3aa: CASSIDSQFNEQFF
CDR3nt: TGTGCCAGTAGTATAGACAGCCAGTTCAATGAGCAGTTCTTC
j_gene: TRBJ2-1
d_gene: -
v_gene: TRBV19
abundance: few

CDR3aa: CASSMVTGSNQPQHF
CDR3nt: TGTGCCAGTAGTATGGTGACAGGGTCGAATCAGCCCCAGCATTTT
j_gene: TRBJ1-5
d_gene: TRBD1
v_gene: TRBV19
abundance: -

CDR3aa: CAISGEGPTIYEQYF
CDR3nt: TGTGCCATCAGTGGGGAGGGCCCGACCATTTACGAGCAGTACTTC
j_gene: TRBJ2-7
d_gene: TRBD2
v_gene: TRBV10-3
abundance: once

CDR3aa: CASSFRGVETQYF
CDR3nt: TGTGCCAGCTCGTTCAGGGGAGTAGAGACCCAGTACTTC
j_gene: TRBJ2-5
d_gene: -
v_gene: TRBV18
abundance: -

CDR3aa: CASRLAGGPFSYNEQFF
CDR3nt: TGTGCCAGTCGTCTAGCGGGGGGACCTTTCTCCTACAATGAGCAGTTCTTC
j_gene: TRBJ2-1
d_gene: TRBD2
v_gene: TRBV19
abundance: few

CDR3aa: CASSGVWTGLNQPQHF
CDR3nt: TGTGCCAGCAGCGGGGTTTGGACAGGCCTCAATCAGCCCCAGCATTTT
j_gene: TRBJ1-5
d_gene: TRBD1
v_gene: TRBV2
abundance: few

CDR3aa: CASSGTGGLEQFF
CDR3nt: TGTGCCAGCAGCGGGACAGGGGGCTTGGAGCAGTTCTTC
j_gene: TRBJ2-1
d_gene: TRBD1
v_gene: TRBV6-5
abundance: few

CDR3aa: CATSQPGLADYNEQFF
CDR3nt: TGTGCCACCAGTCAACCGGGACTAGCGGACTACAATGAGCAGTTCTTC
j_gene: TRBJ2-1
d_gene: TRBD2
v_gene: TRBV24-1
abundance: few

CDR3aa: CASSTRQGSSGNTIYF
CDR3nt: TGTGCCAGCAGCACCAGACAGGGGAGCTCTGGAAACACCATATATTTT
j_gene: TRBJ1-3
d_gene: TRBD1
v_gene: TRBV7-6
abundance: -

CDR3aa: CASKFGSRNSPLHF
CDR3nt: TGTGCCAGCAAGTTTGGGTCTAGGAATTCACCCCTCCACTTT
j_gene: TRBJ1-6
d_gene: -
v_gene: TRBV27
abundance: -

CDR3aa: CASSDYGTEAFF
CDR3nt: TGTGCCAGCAGTGACTATGGCACTGAAGCTTTCTTT
j_gene: TRBJ1-1
d_gene: -
v_gene: TRBV6-5
abundance: -

CDR3aa: CASSVRDVPGKLFF
CDR3nt: TGTGCCAGCAGCGTCCGGGACGTCCCTGGAAAACTGTTTTTT
j_gene: TRBJ1-4
d_gene: -
v_gene: TRBV6-2/TRBV6-3
abundance: -

CDR3aa: CASRLQGSSNQPQHF
CDR3nt: TGTGCCAGCAGACTACAGGGGAGTTCAAATCAGCCCCAGCATTTT
j_gene: TRBJ1-5
d_gene: TRBD1
v_gene: TRBV6-5
abundance: few

CDR3aa: CASSLELAGTYNEQFF
CDR3nt: TGTGCCAGCAGCTTAGAACTAGCGGGGACATACAATGAGCAGTTCTTC
j_gene: TRBJ2-1
d_gene: TRBD2
v_gene: TRBV7-8
abundance: -

CDR3aa: CASSYSGQRNYGYTF
CDR3nt: TGTGCCAGCAGTTACTCGGGGCAGAGGAACTATGGCTACACCTTC
j_gene: TRBJ1-2
d_gene: -
v_gene: TRBV6-2/TRBV6-3
abundance: -

CDR3aa: CASSSSDRVTGELFF
CDR3nt: TGTGCCAGCAGCTCAAGCGACAGGGTGACCGGGGAGCTGTTTTTT
j_gene: TRBJ2-2
d_gene: TRBD1
v_gene: TRBV7-9
abundance: -

CDR3aa: CASSSRGGMNTEAFF
CDR3nt: TGTGCCAGCAGCTCCCGGGGAGGCATGAACACTGAAGCTTTCTTT
j_gene: TRBJ1-1
d_gene: -
v_gene: TRBV7-8
abundance: many

CDR3aa: CASSSLTGTGELFF
CDR3nt: TGTGCCAGCAGTTCCCTAACAGGGACCGGGGAGCTGTTTTTT
j_gene: TRBJ2-2
d_gene: -
v_gene: TRBV6-2/TRBV6-3
abundance: -

CDR3aa: CASSFLIRDEQFF
CDR3nt: TGTGCCAGCAGCTTTTTGATTCGTGATGAGCAGTTCTTC
j_gene: TRBJ2-1
d_gene: -
v_gene: TRBV11-3
abundance: -

CDR3aa: CASSQIYRTVEQETQYF
CDR3nt: TGTGCCAGCAGCCAAATTTACCGGACAGTAGAGCAAGAGACCCAGTACTTC
j_gene: TRBJ2-5
d_gene: -
v_gene: TRBV14
abundance: -

CDR3aa: CASSDKDKEYQPQHF
CDR3nt: TGCGCCAGCAGTGATAAGGACAAGGAATATCAGCCCCAGCATTTT
j_gene: TRBJ1-5
d_gene: -
v_gene: TRBV10-2
abundance: -

CDR3aa: CSAIPGPRNEQFF
CDR3nt: TGCAGTGCTATTCCGGGGCCTAGGAATGAGCAGTTCTTC
j_gene: TRBJ2-1
d_gene: -
v_gene: TRBV20-1
abundance: -

CDR3aa: CASTQGYDTEAFF
CDR3nt: TGTGCCAGCACCCAAGGGTACGACACTGAAGCTTTCTTT
j_gene: TRBJ1-1
d_gene: -
v_gene: TRBV7-6
abundance: few

CDR3aa: CASSSTKEGYSNQPQHF
CDR3nt: TGTGCCAGCAGCTCCACCAAAGAAGGGTATAGCAATCAGCCCCAGCATTTT
j_gene: TRBJ1-5
d_gene: -
v_gene: TRBV13
abundance: -

CDR3aa: CASRGQVFYEQFF
CDR3nt: TGTGCCAGCAGGGGACAGGTTTTTTATGAGCAGTTCTTC
j_gene: TRBJ2-1
d_gene: TRBD1
v_gene: TRBV12-3/TRBV12-4
abundance: many

CDR3aa: CASSQDPGQGDLVYFYTF
CDR3nt: TGCGCCAGCAGCCAAGATCCGGGACAGGGGGATCTCGTCTATTTCTACACCTTC
j_gene: TRBJ1-2
d_gene: TRBD1
v_gene: TRBV4-1
abundance: -

CDR3aa: CASSLKSLVRTGANTQNTGELFF
CDR3nt: TGTGCCAGCAGCTTAAAATCTCTCGTGAGGACAGGGGCGAATACACAGAACACCGGGGAGCTGTTTTTT
j_gene: TRBJ2-2
d_gene: TRBD1
v_gene: TRBV7-9
abundance: -

CDR3aa: CASSLDRGEYTEAFF
CDR3nt: TGTGCCAGCAGTCTCGACAGGGGGGAGTACACTGAAGCTTTCTTT
j_gene: TRBJ1-1
d_gene: TRBD1
v_gene: TRBV6-1
abundance: -

CDR3aa: CASIVAGASGYTF
CDR3nt: TGTGCCAGTATCGTGGCGGGGGCGTCCGGCTACACCTTC
j_gene: TRBJ1-2
d_gene: -
v_gene: TRBV19
abundance: -

CDR3aa: CSVEVRTSFGGAQYF
CDR3nt: TGCAGCGTTGAAGTCCGGACTTCTTTCGGAGGGGCCCAGTACTTC
j_gene: TRBJ2-5
d_gene: -
v_gene: TRBV29-1
abundance: -

CDR3aa: CSAPLGLAGDQETQYF
CDR3nt: TGCAGTGCTCCGCTTGGACTAGCGGGGGATCAAGAGACCCAGTACTTC
j_gene: TRBJ2-5
d_gene: TRBD2
v_gene: TRBV20-1
abundance: -

CDR3aa: CASSIAPGAEAFF
CDR3nt: TGTGCCAGTAGTATAGCTCCCGGCGCTGAAGCTTTCTTT
j_gene: TRBJ1-1
d_gene: -
v_gene: TRBV19
abundance: -

CDR3aa: CASSQLTTGVFYGYTF
CDR3nt: TGTGCCAGCAGCCAACTTACAACAGGGGTTTTCTATGGCTACACCTTC
j_gene: TRBJ1-2
d_gene: TRBD1
v_gene: TRBV3-1
abundance: -

CDR3aa: CASSDGGGELFF
CDR3nt: TGTGCCAGCAGCGACGGTGGCGGGGAGCTGTTTTTT
j_gene: TRBJ2-2
d_gene: -
v_gene: TRBV7-9
abundance: many

CDR3aa: CASTSRGQGRTEAFF
CDR3nt: TGTGCCAGCACCTCCCGGGGACAGGGAAGGACTGAAGCTTTCTTT
j_gene: TRBJ1-1
d_gene: TRBD1
v_gene: TRBV12-3/TRBV12-4
abundance: many

CDR3aa: CASGLGEAPEAFF
CDR3nt: TGTGCTAGTGGTTTGGGCGAGGCGCCTGAAGCTTTCTTT
j_gene: TRBJ1-1
d_gene: -
v_gene: TRBV12-5
abundance: -